The present T cell receptor beta chain was sequenced within a study of regulatory T cells in long-lasting Graves disease. With iRepertoire HTBI primers and Arm-PCR of CDR3 regions, TCR beta libraries were built. TCRdb recomputed calls from the multiplex PCR reads with MiXCR, one row per CDR3 protein. This table has 620,000 or so distinct CDR3 sequences, roughly 16% appearing once. The length of the CDR3 is 13 residues. The V end lost 2 bases, the J end lost 6 bases, and 9 bases lay between the germline ends. CDR1 SGHAT and CDR2 FQNNGV come from the germline V gene. Findings of the study overall: Among the persistent patients, 2,741 public clonotypes were shared, more than the roughly 990 shared among new patients.

This clonotype was counted many times. Its target is not known. Time point: newly diagnosed GD, antithyroid drugs for less than 3 months. PBMCs were the source of the RNA used for TCR sequencing. The same data also contributed to another study, on T cells in Graves' hyperthyroidism and ophthalmopathy. Per that paper: Lactation, pregnancy, other autoimmune disease or uncontrolled infection led to exclusion of patients. An initial round of RT-PCR targeting the TCR CDR3 relied on the HTBI primer set.

The J gene is TRBJ2-3, the V gene TRBV11-2, with D possibly being TRBD1 (6 bases). The receptor comes from a woman aged 25 to 39 with Graves disease. The sample in question was peripheral blood mononuclear cells (PBMCs), obtained at new diagnosis, from a patient treated with antithyroid drugs. CDR3 nucleotide sequence: TGTGCCAGCAGCTTACCAGGGGTGGATACGCAGTATTTT. It encodes CASSLPGVDTQYF.